This is a list of T cell receptor beta chains from one sample in a study of blood T cell repertoires in COVID-19. Clones were sequenced by immunoSEQ multiplex PCR, and TCRdb holds only the in-frame ones, with some missing. The sample lists roughly 130,000 clones, around 87% occurring once. The sequenced sample was peripheral blood. Receptors originate from a woman in her fifties or sixties with acute or convalescent COVID-19. Both conserved end residues are part of each CDR3. The order of the fields is V gene, J gene, D gene, clone size, CDR3 protein, CDR3 DNA. D genes are given only for firm matches. Some rows mark clone size as missing; the rest say once, few, many or name a class of expanded clone.

v_gene: TRBV13
j_gene: TRBJ2-1
d_gene: TRBD2
abundance: -
CDR3aa: CASSIRTSYEQFF
CDR3nt: TGTGCCAGCAGCATCCGGACTAGTTATGAGCAGTTCTTC

v_gene: TRBV12-5
j_gene: TRBJ1-3
d_gene: TRBD1
abundance: -
CDR3aa: CASGFFSGQVELRSGNTIYF
CDR3nt: TGTGCTAGTGGTTTCTTCTCGGGACAGGTAGAATTGAGGTCTGGAAACACCATATATTTT

v_gene: TRBV29-1
j_gene: TRBJ1-1
d_gene: -
abundance: -
CDR3aa: CSVDPHSGTEAFF
CDR3nt: TGCAGCGTTGACCCCCATAGCGGCACTGAAGCTTTCTTT

v_gene: TRBV27
j_gene: TRBJ2-4
d_gene: -
abundance: -
CDR3aa: CASSLSSGFGAKNIQYF
CDR3nt: TGTGCCAGCAGTTTGTCCTCCGGGTTCGGCGCCAAAAACATTCAGTACTTC

v_gene: TRBV28
j_gene: TRBJ1-5
d_gene: TRBD1
abundance: -
CDR3aa: CASSQRQGRNQPQHF
CDR3nt: TGTGCCAGCAGTCAAAGACAGGGGAGAAATCAGCCCCAGCATTTT

v_gene: TRBV7-3
j_gene: TRBJ1-1
d_gene: -
abundance: -
CDR3aa: CASSLNSVTEAFF
CDR3nt: TGTGCCAGCAGCTTAAACAGTGTCACTGAAGCTTTCTTT

v_gene: TRBV6-5
j_gene: TRBJ1-6
d_gene: TRBD1
abundance: -
CDR3aa: CASSRQGANSPLHF
CDR3nt: TGTGCCAGCAGTCGACAGGGGGCGAATTCACCCCTCCACTTT

v_gene: TRBV10-2
j_gene: TRBJ1-5
d_gene: -
abundance: once
CDR3aa: CASSEREGWEPQHF
CDR3nt: TGCGCCAGCAGTGAAAGGGAGGGTTGGGAGCCCCAGCATTTT

v_gene: TRBV25-1
j_gene: TRBJ1-2
d_gene: -
abundance: once
CDR3aa: CASSVAGYGYTF
CDR3nt: TGTGCCAGCAGTGTTGCGGGTTATGGCTACACCTTC

v_gene: TRBV6-5
j_gene: TRBJ1-2
d_gene: TRBD1
abundance: -
CDR3aa: CASRRTGGGYGYTF
CDR3nt: TGTGCCAGCAGGCGGACAGGGGGAGGCTATGGCTACACCTTC

v_gene: TRBV6-2/TRBV6-3
j_gene: TRBJ2-7
d_gene: -
abundance: few
CDR3aa: CASSPPQGEQYF
CDR3nt: TGTGCCAGCAGCCCCCCCCAGGGGGAGCAGTACTTC

v_gene: TRBV19
j_gene: TRBJ2-2
d_gene: TRBD2
abundance: -
CDR3aa: CASLPGRGGELFF
CDR3nt: TGTGCCAGCCTACCCGGGAGGGGGGGGGAGCTGTTTTTT

v_gene: TRBV30
j_gene: TRBJ2-1
d_gene: TRBD2
abundance: -
CDR3aa: CAWNRPRLAEIEQFF
CDR3nt: TGTGCCTGGAATCGTCCAAGACTAGCGGAGATTGAGCAGTTCTTC

v_gene: TRBV30
j_gene: TRBJ1-1
d_gene: TRBD1
abundance: -
CDR3aa: CAWRPDRETEAFF
CDR3nt: TGTGCCTGGAGGCCGGACAGGGAAACTGAAGCTTTCTTT

v_gene: TRBV5-1
j_gene: TRBJ1-2
d_gene: -
abundance: -
CDR3aa: CASSMTASSGYTF
CDR3nt: TGCGCCAGCAGCATGACAGCGTCCTCGGGCTACACCTTC

v_gene: TRBV24-1
j_gene: TRBJ1-1
d_gene: -
abundance: -
CDR3aa: CATRGLGNTEAFF
CDR3nt: TGTGCCACCAGGGGGCTCGGGAACACTGAAGCTTTCTTT

v_gene: TRBV24-1
j_gene: TRBJ2-1
d_gene: -
abundance: -
CDR3aa: CATGDSGYNEQFF
CDR3nt: TGTGCCACCGGGGATAGCGGCTACAATGAGCAGTTCTTC

v_gene: TRBV30
j_gene: TRBJ2-3
d_gene: -
abundance: -
CDR3aa: CAWTDRRTDTQYF
CDR3nt: TGTGCCTGGACAGACAGGCGCACAGATACGCAGTATTTT

v_gene: TRBV14
j_gene: TRBJ1-2
d_gene: -
abundance: -
CDR3aa: CASSPPSGYGYTF
CDR3nt: TGTGCCAGCAGCCCCCCCAGTGGCTATGGCTACACCTTC

v_gene: TRBV6-6
j_gene: TRBJ1-3
d_gene: -
abundance: -
CDR3aa: CASTQNLQVSGNTIYF
CDR3nt: TGTGCCAGCACTCAAAACTTACAGGTCTCTGGAAACACCATATATTTT

v_gene: TRBV19
j_gene: TRBJ2-2
d_gene: -
abundance: -
CDR3aa: CASSIQVTGELFF
CDR3nt: TGTGCCAGTAGTATTCAGGTTACCGGGGAGCTGTTTTTT

v_gene: TRBV7-6
j_gene: TRBJ2-5
d_gene: -
abundance: -
CDR3aa: CASSLVGGGRQETQYF
CDR3nt: TGTGCCAGCAGCTTAGTAGGGGGAGGGAGGCAAGAGACCCAGTACTTC

v_gene: TRBV19
j_gene: TRBJ1-2
d_gene: TRBD1
abundance: -
CDR3aa: CASSFPGQGYGYTF
CDR3nt: TGTGCCAGTAGTTTCCCGGGACAGGGTTATGGCTACACCTTC

v_gene: TRBV4-1
j_gene: TRBJ1-6
d_gene: -
abundance: -
CDR3aa: CASSQDARDSDSPLHF
CDR3nt: TGCGCCAGCAGCCAAGACGCGAGAGACAGCGATTCACCCCTCCACTTT

v_gene: TRBV5-4
j_gene: TRBJ1-1
d_gene: TRBD1
abundance: -
CDR3aa: CASSLEGGRGLRTEAFF
CDR3nt: TGTGCCAGCAGCTTGGAGGGGGGCAGGGGGCTCCGCACTGAAGCTTTCTTT

v_gene: TRBV7-2
j_gene: TRBJ1-4
d_gene: -
abundance: few
CDR3aa: CASSSLPRGRTTNEKLFF
CDR3nt: TGTGCCAGCAGCTCTCTGCCGCGGGGGAGAACAACTAATGAAAAACTGTTTTTT

v_gene: TRBV5-1
j_gene: TRBJ2-3
d_gene: -
abundance: -
CDR3aa: CASSSSLRGATDTQYF
CDR3nt: TGCGCCAGCAGCTCCTCGTTGCGTGGGGCAACAGATACGCAGTATTTT

v_gene: TRBV27
j_gene: TRBJ1-5
d_gene: -
abundance: -
CDR3aa: CASSLSGHLNQPQHF
CDR3nt: TGTGCCAGCAGTCTCTCGGGACATCTTAATCAGCCCCAGCATTTT

v_gene: TRBV7-9
j_gene: TRBJ1-2
d_gene: -
abundance: -
CDR3aa: CASSEQVDPYGYTF
CDR3nt: TGTGCCAGCAGCGAACAGGTTGACCCATATGGCTACACCTTC

v_gene: TRBV5-1
j_gene: TRBJ1-2
d_gene: -
abundance: -
CDR3aa: CASSLEANRVGYGYTF
CDR3nt: TGCGCCAGCAGCTTGGAGGCTAACAGGGTGGGCTATGGCTACACCTTC

v_gene: TRBV6-5
j_gene: TRBJ2-1
d_gene: TRBD2
abundance: few
CDR3aa: CASISLAASNEQFF
CDR3nt: TGTGCCAGCATAAGTCTAGCGGCTTCCAATGAGCAGTTCTTC

v_gene: TRBV28
j_gene: TRBJ1-5
d_gene: TRBD1
abundance: -
CDR3aa: CASRPGQHNQPQHF
CDR3nt: TGTGCCAGCAGACCGGGACAGCACAATCAGCCCCAGCATTTT

v_gene: TRBV14
j_gene: TRBJ2-3
d_gene: TRBD2
abundance: -
CDR3aa: CASSQGLAADTQYF
CDR3nt: TGTGCCAGCAGCCAGGGACTAGCGGCAGATACGCAGTATTTT

v_gene: TRBV6-5
j_gene: TRBJ2-1
d_gene: -
abundance: -
CDR3aa: CASSWGHRYNEQFF
CDR3nt: TGTGCCAGCAGTTGGGGACACCGATACAATGAGCAGTTCTTC

v_gene: TRBV11-1
j_gene: TRBJ2-2
d_gene: -
abundance: -
CDR3aa: CASSLLSTGELFF
CDR3nt: TGTGCCAGCAGCTTACTGTCCACCGGGGAGCTGTTTTTT

v_gene: TRBV19
j_gene: TRBJ2-1
d_gene: -
abundance: -
CDR3aa: CASSMEGLLYNEQFF
CDR3nt: TGTGCCAGTAGTATGGAAGGACTACTCTACAATGAGCAGTTCTTC

v_gene: TRBV15
j_gene: TRBJ2-7
d_gene: -
abundance: -
CDR3aa: CATSRDPGVAYEQYF
CDR3nt: TGTGCCACCAGCAGAGATCCAGGGGTAGCCTACGAGCAGTACTTC

v_gene: TRBV2
j_gene: TRBJ2-7
d_gene: -
abundance: -
CDR3aa: CASIREDRAGEQYF
CDR3nt: TGTGCCAGCATTCGGGAGGACAGGGCGGGAGAGCAGTACTTC

v_gene: TRBV27
j_gene: TRBJ1-6
d_gene: -
abundance: -
CDR3aa: CASRFSNSPLHF
CDR3nt: TGTGCCAGCAGATTTAGTAATTCACCCCTCCACTTT

v_gene: TRBV5-1
j_gene: TRBJ1-2
d_gene: -
abundance: -
CDR3aa: CASSFSGTPAVMGYTF
CDR3nt: TGCGCCAGCAGCTTTTCCGGGACACCAGCCGTCATGGGCTACACCTTC

v_gene: TRBV5-1
j_gene: TRBJ1-1
d_gene: TRBD1
abundance: -
CDR3aa: CASSSTGVNTEAFF
CDR3nt: TGCGCCAGCAGCTCGACAGGGGTGAACACTGAAGCTTTCTTT

v_gene: TRBV7-3
j_gene: TRBJ2-2
d_gene: -
abundance: -
CDR3aa: CASSLLGGRNTGELFF
CDR3nt: TGTGCCAGCAGCTTACTCGGGGGGCGGAACACCGGGGAGCTGTTTTTT

v_gene: TRBV6-5
j_gene: TRBJ1-2
d_gene: TRBD1
abundance: -
CDR3aa: CASSKGQGLGYTF
CDR3nt: TGTGCCAGCAGTAAGGGACAGGGGCTTGGCTACACCTTC

v_gene: TRBV7-8
j_gene: TRBJ1-1
d_gene: TRBD1
abundance: -
CDR3aa: CASSRYRGTEAFF
CDR3nt: TGTGCCAGCAGCAGGTACAGGGGGACTGAAGCTTTCTTT

v_gene: TRBV11-3
j_gene: TRBJ2-1
d_gene: TRBD2
abundance: -
CDR3aa: CASSYPGTSGNYNEQFF
CDR3nt: TGTGCCAGCAGTTACCCCGGGACTAGCGGGAACTACAATGAGCAGTTCTTC

v_gene: TRBV9
j_gene: TRBJ2-5
d_gene: -
abundance: -
CDR3aa: CASSIGDKYYQETQYF
CDR3nt: TGTGCCAGCAGCATTGGCGACAAATACTACCAAGAGACCCAGTACTTC

v_gene: TRBV9
j_gene: TRBJ1-1
d_gene: TRBD1
abundance: -
CDR3aa: CASSAELRGTGGAGNTEAFF
CDR3nt: TGTGCCAGCAGCGCTGAATTAAGGGGGACAGGGGGCGCAGGGAACACTGAAGCTTTCTTT

v_gene: TRBV27
j_gene: TRBJ1-2
d_gene: -
abundance: -
CDR3aa: CASSRAQNLYGYTF
CDR3nt: TGTGCCAGCAGCAGGGCACAGAACCTCTATGGCTACACCTTC

v_gene: TRBV5-1
j_gene: TRBJ2-3
d_gene: TRBD2
abundance: -
CDR3aa: CASSPVAGGQDTQYF
CDR3nt: TGCGCCAGCAGCCCGGTTGCGGGAGGGCAAGATACGCAGTATTTT

v_gene: TRBV3-1/TRBV3-2
j_gene: TRBJ1-1
d_gene: TRBD1
abundance: -
CDR3aa: CASSDRGAFMNTEAFF
CDR3nt: TGTGCCAGCAGCGACAGGGGGGCCTTTATGAACACTGAAGCTTTCTTT

v_gene: TRBV9
j_gene: TRBJ2-1
d_gene: TRBD2
abundance: -
CDR3aa: CASSVSSGGYNEQFF
CDR3nt: TGTGCCAGCAGCGTTTCTAGCGGGGGATACAATGAGCAGTTCTTC

v_gene: TRBV24-1
j_gene: TRBJ1-5
d_gene: -
abundance: -
CDR3aa: CATSASDGINQPQHF
CDR3nt: TGTGCCACCAGTGCCTCGGACGGGATCAATCAGCCCCAGCATTTT

v_gene: TRBV28
j_gene: TRBJ1-5
d_gene: TRBD1
abundance: -
CDR3aa: CASSLVGQGGNQPQHF
CDR3nt: TGTGCCAGCAGTCTCGTCGGACAGGGAGGAAATCAGCCCCAGCATTTT